The clone carrying this T cell receptor beta chain was detected a few times. No antigen is known for it. Germline CDR1 is MNHNS and CDR2 is SASEGT. V lost 6 bases and J lost 4; bases outside the gene matches: 7. This CDR3 contains 16 residues. Researchers barred patients who had uncontrolled infection, other autoimmune disease, pregnancy or lactation. Template material for amplifying TCR beta CDR3 regions consisted of RNA transcripts. First-round RT-PCR of the TCR CDR3 relied on the HTBI primer set. MiXCR, run by TCRdb on the multiplex PCR reads, gives a single entry per CDR3 protein. The sample has 500,000 to 600,000 distinct CDR3 sequences; 20% are singletons. This specimen belongs to a study of T cells in Graves' hyperthyroidism and ophthalmopathy. Study-level information: Prior to any treatment, at the point of initial diagnosis, peripheral blood was collected.

Study conclusions and caveats: Ophthalmopathy was predicted by the model a median of about 6.5 months ahead of onset.

The chain couples TRBV6-1 to TRBJ2-1, with 12 bases that match TRBD2. This clonotype originated in a man aged 35-49 years with Graves' ophthalmopathy. The sample consisted of blood. CDR3 sequence: CASRFLAGGEYNEQFF. The CDR3, as DNA: TGTGCCAGCAGATTTCTAGCGGGAGGGGAGTACAATGAGCAGTTCTTC.